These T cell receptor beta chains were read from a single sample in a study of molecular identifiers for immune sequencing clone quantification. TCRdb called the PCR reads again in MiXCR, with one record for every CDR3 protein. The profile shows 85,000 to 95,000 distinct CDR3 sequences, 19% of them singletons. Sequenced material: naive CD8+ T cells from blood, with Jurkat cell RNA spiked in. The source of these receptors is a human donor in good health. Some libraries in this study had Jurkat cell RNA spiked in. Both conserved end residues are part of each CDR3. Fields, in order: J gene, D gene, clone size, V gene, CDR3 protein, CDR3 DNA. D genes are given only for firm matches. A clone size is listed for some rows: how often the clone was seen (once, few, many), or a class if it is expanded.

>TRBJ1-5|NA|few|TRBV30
CAWGVGGNQPQHF
TGTGCCTGGGGGGTCGGGGGCAATCAGCCCCAGCATTTT
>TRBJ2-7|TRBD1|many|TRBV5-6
CASSPWTGSSYEQYF
TGTGCCAGCAGCCCGTGGACAGGGAGCTCCTACGAGCAGTACTTC
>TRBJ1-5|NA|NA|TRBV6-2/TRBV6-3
CASTPTVPNQPQHF
TGTGCCAGCACTCCCACGGTGCCTAATCAGCCGCAGCATTTT
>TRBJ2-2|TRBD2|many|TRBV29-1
CSVEYREGSWELFF
TGCAGCGTTGAGTATCGGGAGGGATCCTGGGAGCTGTTTTTT
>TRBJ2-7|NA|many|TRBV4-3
CASSPRDSPTYEQYF
TGCGCCAGCAGCCCTCGGGACTCTCCTACCTACGAGCAGTACTTC
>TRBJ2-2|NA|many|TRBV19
CASSIYADTGELFF
TGTGCCAGTAGTATTTACGCGGACACCGGGGAGCTGTTTTTT
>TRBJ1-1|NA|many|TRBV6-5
CASSYSDPGFAEAFF
TGTGCCAGCAGTTACTCGGATCCAGGTTTCGCCGAAGCTTTCTTT
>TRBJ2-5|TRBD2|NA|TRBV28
CASGEGLAGRETQYF
TGTGCCAGCGGTGAAGGACTAGCGGGACGAGAGACCCAGTACTTC
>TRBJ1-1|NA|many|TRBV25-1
CASMGARNTEAFF
TGTGCCAGCATGGGGGCCAGAAACACTGAAGCTTTCTTT
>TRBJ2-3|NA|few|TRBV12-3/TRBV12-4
CASSPRGGSHTDTQYF
TGTGCCAGCAGTCCCCGGGGTGGGAGCCACACAGATACGCAGTATTTT
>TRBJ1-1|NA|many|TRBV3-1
CASSPGRRIPMNTEAFF
TGTGCCAGCAGCCCGGGACGCCGAATACCCATGAACACTGAAGCTTTCTTT
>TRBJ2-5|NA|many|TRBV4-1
CASSQLVTEQETQYF
TGCGCCAGCAGCCAATTAGTCACCGAACAAGAGACCCAGTACTTC
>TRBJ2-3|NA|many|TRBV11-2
CASSLVGGGLARDTQYF
TGTGCCAGCAGCTTAGTGGGAGGCGGGCTAGCGAGAGATACGCAGTATTTT
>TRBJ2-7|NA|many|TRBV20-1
CSARATTGSAYEQYF
TGCAGTGCTAGAGCTACCACAGGTTCGGCCTACGAGCAGTACTTC
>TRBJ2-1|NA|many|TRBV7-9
CASSLGSYNEQFF
TGTGCCAGCAGCTTGGGCTCCTACAATGAGCAGTTCTTC
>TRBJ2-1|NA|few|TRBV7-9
CASSLTDGYNEQFF
TGTGCCAGCAGCTTAACCGACGGTTACAATGAGCAGTTCTTC
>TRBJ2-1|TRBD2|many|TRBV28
CASSLGLAGPEQFF
TGTGCCAGCAGTTTGGGACTAGCGGGACCCGAGCAGTTCTTC
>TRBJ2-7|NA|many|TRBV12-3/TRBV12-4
CASSPISYEQYF
TGTGCCAGCAGCCCGATCTCCTACGAGCAGTACTTC
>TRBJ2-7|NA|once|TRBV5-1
CASSSAGHEQYF
TGCGCCAGCAGCTCGGCGGGTCACGAGCAGTACTTC
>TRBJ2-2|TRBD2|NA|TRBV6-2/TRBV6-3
CASDSRSGGRGKNTGELFF
TGTGCCAGCGATTCACGGTCTGGCGGGAGAGGGAAGAACACCGGGGAGCTGTTTTTT
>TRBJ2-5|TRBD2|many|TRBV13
CASSSRTSGVEETQYF
TGTGCCAGCAGCTCCAGGACTAGCGGGGTAGAAGAGACCCAGTACTTC
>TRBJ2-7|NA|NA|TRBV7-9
CASSSTSGGRGYEQYF
TGTGCCAGCAGCTCGACCTCCGGGGGACGGGGGTACGAGCAGTACTTC